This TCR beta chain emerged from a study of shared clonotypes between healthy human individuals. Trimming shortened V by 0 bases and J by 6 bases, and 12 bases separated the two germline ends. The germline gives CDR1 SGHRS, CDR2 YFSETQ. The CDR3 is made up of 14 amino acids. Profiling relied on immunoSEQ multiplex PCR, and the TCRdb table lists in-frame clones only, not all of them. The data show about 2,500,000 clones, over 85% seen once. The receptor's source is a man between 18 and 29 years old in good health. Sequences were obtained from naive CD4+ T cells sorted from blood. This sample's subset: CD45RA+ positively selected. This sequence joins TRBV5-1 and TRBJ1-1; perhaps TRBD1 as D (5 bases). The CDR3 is CASSLVGGGAEAFF. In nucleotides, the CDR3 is TGCGCCAGCAGCTTGGTGGGGGGAGGCGCTGAAGCTTTCTTT.